This T cell receptor beta chain was recorded in a study of blood T cell repertoires in COVID-19 (dated by TCRdb to 2020 to 2021). About the full investigation: Collaborator samples came from the United States, Italy and Spain and covered acute and convalescent phases of COVID-19. The prospective study material was composed of cDNA or gDNA derived from T cells, B-cell-depleted T cells, or PBMCs. Deeply sampled blood TCRbeta repertoires from subjects exposed to, actively infected with, or recovered from COVID-19 were included in the dataset. The repertoires were made available in a free public database intended to serve as a resource for research on the immune response to SARS-CoV-2. The samples were drawn from two sources: the first 160 participants of the ongoing ImmuneRACE study, and about 1,300 subjects contributed by 6 global collaborators. A de-identified subject ID, COVID-19 status, age in years and sex were almost always included in the sample metadata. HLA class I and class II types, where available, came from metadata supplied by the sample provider rather than from assay-based typing.

Participants in the prospective study were enrolled through a virtual design, were aged roughly 18 to 100 years, and lived in 20 to 30 United States geographic areas. In the prospective study, cohorts were assigned on the basis of participant-reported clinical history obtained from a screening survey and a study questionnaire. In the prospective study, whole blood, serum and a nasopharyngeal or oropharyngeal swab were collected from each participant by mobile phlebotomists. Prospective study participants could optionally give additional blood draws and questionnaires over a roughly two-month period. Before DNA extraction, blood samples from the prospective study were shipped at room temperature or frozen. The full study reports these points: Clinical and demographic metadata were provided uncurated, with the amount varying by source and participant.

TCRbeta CDR3 regions were amplified from genomic DNA using the immunoSEQ Assay, a bias-controlled multiplex PCR. On the authors' methods: Nucleated cell counts per sample were estimated from amplification of reference gene primers within the assay. Sequence reads were collapsed and filtered to measure the absolute abundance of every unique TCRbeta CDR3 rearrangement. For each sample, productive Simpson clonality was calculated as the square root of Simpson's diversity index across productive rearrangements. Held by TCRdb, this immuneACCESS table contains in-frame sequences only and omits some clones. Under half of the omission traces to an unresolved V gene where checked; the cause of the rest is unknown. That table is the source of V, J and clone size, and D and trimming were worked out from the DNA. The sample records around 230,000 clones, roughly 91% of which are singletons. The ten largest clonotypes hold roughly 4% of the sample.

Measured from the cysteine to the phenylalanine, the CDR3 is 15 residues long. The retained sequence is limited to the CDR3, 45 bases, with the frame set at the first base. CDR1 and CDR2 are read off the germline V gene as MDHEN and SYDVKM. V and J lose 9 bases and 1 base, and a span of 13 bases separates them. Details on this clone: Its antigen is not yet known. No much larger clone exists at a distance of one base, and base qualities are not known.

This TCR came from a woman younger than 45 with acute COVID-19. The specimen was PBMCs or T cells enriched from blood (not recorded which). In this chain, TRBV28 is recombined with TRBJ1-6; the D gene is possibly TRBD1, with 6 bases matching. For the CDR3, the sequence is CASNSGASYNSPLHF. The base sequence is TGTGCCAGTAACTCAGGGGCGTCCTATAATTCACCCCTCCACTTT.